These T cell receptor beta chains were read from a single sample in a study of vaccination effects on CD4 cells after COVID-19. No cognate antigen is known for these TCRs. Clones were sequenced by immunoSEQ multiplex PCR, and TCRdb holds only the in-frame ones, with some missing. The data contain under 40,000 clones, roughly four fifths of them singletons. The source material was CD4+ T cells from PBMCs cultured without peptide, sampled after COVID-19 vaccination. Receptors were obtained from a human donor who had a prior SARS-CoV-2 infection. CDR3s include the opening cysteine and the closing phenylalanine or tryptophan. The order of the fields is J gene, D gene, clone size, V gene, CDR3 DNA, CDR3 protein. D genes are given only for firm matches. Clone size is shown for a subset of rows, as once, few, many or a class of expanded clone.

J: TRBJ1-2; D: .; size: .; V: TRBV19; DNA: TGTGCCAGTAGTATACGGTCCTTCTATGGCTACACCTTC; CDR3: CASSIRSFYGYTF
J: TRBJ2-1; D: .; size: .; V: TRBV15; DNA: TGTGCCACCAGCAGAGAATCAGCAGGGTGGTCCTACAATGAGCAGTTCTTC; CDR3: CATSRESAGWSYNEQFF
J: TRBJ1-2; D: .; size: .; V: TRBV10-3; DNA: TGTGCCATCGGACCTAACTATGGCTACACCTTC; CDR3: CAIGPNYGYTF
J: TRBJ1-1; D: .; size: once; V: TRBV6-6; DNA: TGTGCCACGAAACCGGGACATTTAAACACTGAAGCTTTCTTT; CDR3: CATKPGHLNTEAFF
J: TRBJ1-2; D: .; size: .; V: TRBV5-1; DNA: TGCGCCAGCAGTGGTAGCATCTATGGCTACACCTTC; CDR3: CASSGSIYGYTF
J: TRBJ1-2; D: .; size: .; V: TRBV11-3; DNA: TGTGCCAGCAGCTTAGGACATAACTATGGCTACACCTTC; CDR3: CASSLGHNYGYTF
J: TRBJ2-5; D: .; size: .; V: TRBV11-2; DNA: TGTGCCAGCAGCTTATCACTGGCTAGAGCTTACGAGACCCAGTACTTC; CDR3: CASSLSLARAYETQYF
J: TRBJ1-2; D: .; size: .; V: TRBV7-9; DNA: TGTGCCAGCAGCCAACCTCCATCCGGGGTCAGCAACTATGGCTACACCTTC; CDR3: CASSQPPSGVSNYGYTF
J: TRBJ1-1; D: .; size: few; V: TRBV7-9; DNA: TGTGCCAGCAGCGTCCAAGCGAACACTGAAGCTTTCTTT; CDR3: CASSVQANTEAFF
J: TRBJ2-7; D: .; size: .; V: TRBV6-2/TRBV6-3; DNA: TGTGCCAGCAGTCACCGGGACTACGAGCAGTACTTC; CDR3: CASSHRDYEQYF
J: TRBJ2-7; D: TRBD2; size: .; V: TRBV18; DNA: TGTGCCAGCTCACCCCGGGGGGGTATGGGCTACGAGCAGTACTTC; CDR3: CASSPRGGMGYEQYF
J: TRBJ1-5; D: .; size: .; V: TRBV6-5; DNA: TGTGCCAGCAGTCCCCCCACAAGGACACCCCAGCATTTT; CDR3: CASSPPTRTPQHF
J: TRBJ1-1; D: .; size: .; V: TRBV3-1/TRBV3-2; DNA: TGTGCCAGCAGCCAATCCTGGGGGGGACGGAGATACACTGAAGCTTTCTTT; CDR3: CASSQSWGGRRYTEAFF
J: TRBJ2-1; D: TRBD2; size: once; V: TRBV4-2; DNA: TGTGCCAGCAGCCAAGGGACACTAGCGGGAGTTCGCAGTGAGCAGTTCTTC; CDR3: CASSQGTLAGVRSEQFF
J: TRBJ2-7; D: TRBD1; size: .; V: TRBV5-5; DNA: TGTGCCAGCACCCTACGACAGGGGAGTTCTCCCTACGAGCAGTACTTC; CDR3: CASTLRQGSSPYEQYF
J: TRBJ2-7; D: .; size: .; V: TRBV3-1/TRBV3-2; DNA: TGTGCCAGCAGCCAAGTGAACGGCTACGAGCAGTACTTC; CDR3: CASSQVNGYEQYF
J: TRBJ1-2; D: TRBD1; size: once; V: TRBV11-3; DNA: TGTGCCAGCAGCTTAGGGGGGGACAGCTATGGCTACACCTTC; CDR3: CASSLGGDSYGYTF
J: TRBJ2-7; D: .; size: few; V: TRBV18; DNA: TGTGCCAGCTCACTATCTGGGGATCCCCCGAGGATCGAGCAGTACTTC; CDR3: CASSLSGDPPRIEQYF
J: TRBJ1-2; D: .; size: .; V: TRBV6-5; DNA: TGTGCCAGCAGGCCCGGGCCTAGGGACTATGGCTACACCTTC; CDR3: CASRPGPRDYGYTF
J: TRBJ2-2; D: .; size: .; V: TRBV29-1; DNA: TGCAGCGTTTCCTATTTCCGGAACACCGGGGAGCTGTTTTTT; CDR3: CSVSYFRNTGELFF
J: TRBJ1-5; D: .; size: .; V: TRBV19; DNA: TGTGCCAGTAGCATCGCCCCTGCGGTGGGCAATCAGCCCCAGCATTTT; CDR3: CASSIAPAVGNQPQHF
J: TRBJ1-4; D: .; size: .; V: TRBV2; DNA: TGTGCCAGCAGTCCGACCCCGACGGGTGAAAAACTGTTTTTT; CDR3: CASSPTPTGEKLFF
J: TRBJ1-1; D: .; size: .; V: TRBV6-5; DNA: TGTGCCAGCAGTTACTCACCCAGGATCACTGAAGCTTTCTTT; CDR3: CASSYSPRITEAFF
J: TRBJ1-1; D: .; size: .; V: TRBV6-5; DNA: TGTGCCAGCAGTTACTCGATTACCAGGGTAGTGGCCTTT; CDR3: CASSYSITRVVAF
J: TRBJ2-7; D: .; size: .; V: TRBV2; DNA: TGTGCCAGCAACGGACCTATCTACGAGCAGTACTTC; CDR3: CASNGPIYEQYF
J: TRBJ2-7; D: .; size: .; V: TRBV5-1; DNA: TGCGCCAGCAGGGTGGGTGTGAACTACGAGCAGTACTTC; CDR3: CASRVGVNYEQYF
J: TRBJ2-3; D: .; size: .; V: TRBV12-3/TRBV12-4; DNA: TGTGCCAGCAGTTGGGGAGACCAAAAGTATTTT; CDR3: CASSWGDQKYF
J: TRBJ1-2; D: .; size: .; V: TRBV9; DNA: TGTGCCAGCAGCCAGGGACCTAACTATGGCTACACCTTC; CDR3: CASSQGPNYGYTF
J: TRBJ1-2; D: .; size: .; V: TRBV6-5; DNA: TGTGCCACCCAGGGAAGAGGGGCGAGAGGCTATGGCTACACCTTC; CDR3: CATQGRGARGYGYTF
J: TRBJ2-2; D: .; size: .; V: TRBV10-2; DNA: TGCGCCAGCAGAAGAAAGACTACACCCACTGTGGGCGGGGAGCTGTTTTTT; CDR3: CASRRKTTPTVGGELFF
J: TRBJ2-2; D: TRBD2; size: .; V: TRBV5-5; DNA: TGTGCCAGCAGCTTCCCTAGACTAGCGGGAGGAACCGGGGAGCTGTTTTTT; CDR3: CASSFPRLAGGTGELFF
J: TRBJ2-3; D: .; size: .; V: TRBV4-1; DNA: TGCGCCAGCAGCCAAGGTCTGAAAACAGATACGCAGTATTTT; CDR3: CASSQGLKTDTQYF
J: TRBJ1-1; D: .; size: .; V: TRBV25-1; DNA: TGTGCCAGCAGTGAATTGGTGGGGGACGAGAACACTGAAGCTTTCTTT; CDR3: CASSELVGDENTEAFF
J: TRBJ1-1; D: .; size: .; V: TRBV7-9; DNA: TGTGCCAGCAGCTCGAAAACAGGCCCGGGGAATGTGGCTAACACTGAAGCTTTCTTT; CDR3: CASSSKTGPGNVANTEAFF
J: TRBJ2-5; D: .; size: .; V: TRBV12-3/TRBV12-4; DNA: TGTGCCAGCAGCCAACGGGGAGAGACCCAGTACTTC; CDR3: CASSQRGETQYF
J: TRBJ2-6; D: TRBD2; size: .; V: TRBV6-2/TRBV6-3; DNA: TGTGCCAGCAGCCCCGGGGGGGGGACCTCTGGGGCCAACGTCCTGACTTTC; CDR3: CASSPGGGTSGANVLTF
J: TRBJ2-3; D: TRBD2; size: few; V: TRBV9; DNA: TGTGCCAGCAGCGTGGCGGGGGGCAGCCTTGAAGATACGCAGTATTTT; CDR3: CASSVAGGSLEDTQYF
J: TRBJ2-5; D: .; size: few; V: TRBV7-9; DNA: TGTGCCAGCAGCTTAGACAACCAGGAAGAGACCCAGTACTTC; CDR3: CASSLDNQEETQYF
J: TRBJ2-2; D: TRBD2; size: medium-sized; V: TRBV5-1; DNA: TGCGCCAGCAGCTTGGCTTCCGGGACTAGCTCTACCTCAGGGGGTATGGCCGGGGAGCTGTTTTTT; CDR3: CASSLASGTSSTSGGMAGELFF